The source of this T cell receptor beta chain is a study of blood T cell repertoires in COVID-19. On the study more broadly: In each case, the material was cDNA or gDNA derived from T cells, B-cell-depleted T cells, or PBMCs.

In the source study's methods: For nucleated cells, counts were estimated from reference gene primer amplification. Only in-frame clones appear in the TCRdb table, and some are missing; sequencing was by immunoSEQ multiplex PCR. That table gives V, J and clone size, and the DNA gave D and trimming. The table has tens of thousands of clones, 75% to 85% seen once. The V gene end was trimmed by 5 bases and the J gene end by 0 bases; junction bases not matched to a gene: 10. Per the germline V gene, CDR1 is LNHDA and CDR2 is SQIVND (reference sequence). The CDR3 runs to 17 residues. This chain uses TRBV19 with TRBJ1-5; 7 bases map to TRBD1. This TCR came from a woman aged 60-70 years with acute or convalescent COVID-19. Sequences were obtained from peripheral blood. CDR3 protein: CASSLRQGKNSNQPQHF. Here the CDR3 DNA reads TGTGCCAGTAGTCTACGACAGGGTAAGAATAGCAATCAGCCCCAGCATTTT.